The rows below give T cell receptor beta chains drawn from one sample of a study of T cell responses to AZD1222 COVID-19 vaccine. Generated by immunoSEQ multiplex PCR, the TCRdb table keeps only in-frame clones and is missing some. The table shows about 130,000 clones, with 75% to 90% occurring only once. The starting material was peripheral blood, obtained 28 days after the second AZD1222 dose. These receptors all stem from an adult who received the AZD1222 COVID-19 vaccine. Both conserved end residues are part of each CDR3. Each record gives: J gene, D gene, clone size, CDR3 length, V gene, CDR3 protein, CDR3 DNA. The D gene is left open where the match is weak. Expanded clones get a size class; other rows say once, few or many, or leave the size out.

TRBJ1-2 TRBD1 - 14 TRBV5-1 CASSSDRANYGYTF TGCGCCAGCAGCTCGGACAGGGCCAACTATGGCTACACCTTC
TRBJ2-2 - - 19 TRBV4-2 CASSQDPGGGSGATGELFF TGTGCCAGCAGCCAAGACCCCGGGGGTGGTAGCGGAGCTACCGGGGAGCTGTTTTTT
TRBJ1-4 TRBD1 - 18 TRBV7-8 CASSLFRGRLPTNEKLFF TGTGCCAGCAGCTTATTTAGGGGGCGTCTTCCAACTAATGAAAAACTGTTTTTT
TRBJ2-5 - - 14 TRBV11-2 CASSFGGLQETQYF TGTGCCAGCAGCTTCGGGGGCCTGCAAGAGACCCAGTACTTC
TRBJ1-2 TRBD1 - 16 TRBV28 CASSLTGGARVYGYTF TGTGCCAGCAGTCTGACAGGGGGCGCTAGGGTCTATGGCTACACCTTC
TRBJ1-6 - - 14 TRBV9 CASSQVLYNSPLHF TGTGCCAGCAGCCAGGTACTTTATAATTCACCCCTCCACTTT
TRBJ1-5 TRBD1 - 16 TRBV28 CASSLRGTGGNQPQHF TGTGCCAGCAGCCTAAGGGGGACAGGAGGCAATCAGCCCCAGCATTTT
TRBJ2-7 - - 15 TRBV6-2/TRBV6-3 CASSYPGEGVYEQYF TGTGCCAGCAGTTACCCAGGGGAAGGGGTGTACGAGCAGTACTTC
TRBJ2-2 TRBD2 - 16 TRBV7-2 CASSFRERGNTGELFF TGTGCCAGCAGCTTCAGGGAGCGGGGGAACACCGGGGAGCTGTTTTTT
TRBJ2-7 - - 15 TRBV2 CASSERASSSYEQYF TGTGCCAGCAGTGAACGAGCATCAAGCTCCTACGAGCAGTACTTC
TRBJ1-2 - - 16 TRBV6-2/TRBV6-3 CASSYSGHLKYYGYTF TGTGCCAGCAGTTACTCGGGACACCTCAAATACTATGGCTACACCTTC
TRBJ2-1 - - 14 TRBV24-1 CATSGERSYNEQFF TGTGCCACCAGTGGGGAAAGGTCCTACAATGAGCAGTTCTTC
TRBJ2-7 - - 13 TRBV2 CAITKLQEGEQYF TGTGCCATCACTAAGTTACAGGAGGGCGAGCAGTACTTC
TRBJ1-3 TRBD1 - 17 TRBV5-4 CASSLATGAISGNTIYF TGTGCCAGCAGCTTAGCGACAGGGGCGATCTCTGGAAACACCATATATTTT
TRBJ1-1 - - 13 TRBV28 CASRPYQNTEAFF TGTGCCAGCCGTCCCTATCAGAACACTGAAGCTTTCTTT
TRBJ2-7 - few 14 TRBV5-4 CASSLGGTTYEQYF TGTGCCAGCAGCTTGGGCGGGACCACCTACGAGCAGTACTTC
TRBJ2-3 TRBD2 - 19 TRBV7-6 CASSPGLAGPERRSNTQYF TGTGCCAGCAGCCCCGGACTAGCGGGACCCGAACGCAGATCGAATACGCAGTATTTT
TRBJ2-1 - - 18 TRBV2 CASSDPPSGLNDRDEQFF TGTGCCAGCAGTGACCCTCCTTCGGGCCTAAACGATAGGGATGAGCAGTTCTTC
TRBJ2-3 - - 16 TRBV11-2 CASSLDKKGGTDTQYF TGTGCCAGCAGCTTAGATAAGAAAGGGGGCACAGATACGCAGTATTTT
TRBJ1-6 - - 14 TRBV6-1 CASSERQNNSPLHF TGTGCCAGCAGTGAGCGACAGAATAATTCACCCCTCCACTTT
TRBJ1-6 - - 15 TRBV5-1 CASSSDGRGNSPLHF TGCGCCAGCAGCTCAGACGGACGGGGCAATTCACCCCTCCACTTT
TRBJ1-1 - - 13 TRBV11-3 CASSLGGNTEAFF TGTGCCAGCAGCTTAGGGGGGAACACTGAAGCTTTCTTT
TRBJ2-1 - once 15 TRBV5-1 CASSRGRSSYNEQFF TGCGCCAGCAGCCGCGGTCGGAGCTCCTACAATGAGCAGTTCTTC
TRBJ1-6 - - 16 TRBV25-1 CASRATGPVYNSPLHF TGTGCCAGCAGGGCGACGGGACCCGTTTATAATTCACCCCTCCACTTT
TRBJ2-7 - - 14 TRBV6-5 CASFPGTRAYEQYF TGTGCCAGTTTCCCCGGGACAAGGGCCTACGAGCAGTACTTC
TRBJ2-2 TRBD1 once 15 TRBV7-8 CASSPRTGAIGELFF TGTGCCAGCAGCCCCCGGACAGGGGCCATCGGGGAGCTGTTTTTT
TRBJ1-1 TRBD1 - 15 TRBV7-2 CASSLGGQANTEAFF TGTGCCAGCAGCTTGGGGGGACAGGCGAACACTGAAGCTTTCTTT
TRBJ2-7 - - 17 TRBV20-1 CSASGLAALTLTYEQYF TGCAGTGCTAGTGGATTAGCGGCGCTTACTTTAACCTACGAGCAGTACTTC
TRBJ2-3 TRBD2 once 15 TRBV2 CASSGRAGGTDTQYF TGTGCCAGCAGTGGACGAGCGGGGGGCACAGATACGCAGTATTTT
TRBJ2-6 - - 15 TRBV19 CASKGGLSGANVLTF TGTGCCAGTAAAGGGGGTCTCTCTGGGGCCAACGTCCTGACTTTC
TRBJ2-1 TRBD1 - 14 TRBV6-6 CATDPGTGTYEQFF TGTGCCACCGATCCCGGGACAGGGACTTATGAGCAGTTCTTC
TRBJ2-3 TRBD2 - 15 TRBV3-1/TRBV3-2 CASSQGGLAADTQYF TGTGCCAGCAGCCAAGGGGGACTAGCCGCAGATACGCAGTATTTT
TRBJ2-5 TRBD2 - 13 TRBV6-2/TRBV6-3 CASSYASVGGKYF TGTGCCAGCAGTTACGCCTCAGTGGGAGGGAAGTACTTC
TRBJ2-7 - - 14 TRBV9 CASSLTSQGNEQYF TGTGCCAGCAGCCTAACTTCACAGGGCAACGAGCAGTACTTC
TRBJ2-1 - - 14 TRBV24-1 CATSDRRHGNEQFF TGTGCCACCAGTGACCGTAGACATGGCAATGAGCAGTTCTTC
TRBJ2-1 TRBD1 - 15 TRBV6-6 CASRESGTGTNEQFF TGTGCCAGCAGGGAGTCCGGGACAGGGACCAATGAGCAGTTCTTC
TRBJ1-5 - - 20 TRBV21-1 CASSALPSRDRDDSNQPQHF TGTGCCAGCAGCGCCCTACCGTCCCGGGACAGAGACGATAGCAATCAGCCCCAGCATTTT
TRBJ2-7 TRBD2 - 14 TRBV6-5 CASMRTSYAYEQYF TGTGCCAGCATGCGGACTAGCTACGCCTACGAGCAGTACTTC
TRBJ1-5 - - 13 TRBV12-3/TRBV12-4 CASSDTVGQPQHF TGTGCCAGCAGTGACACGGTGGGTCAGCCCCAGCATTTT
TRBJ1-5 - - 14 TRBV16 CASSQSTDTQPQHF TGTGCCAGCAGCCAATCCACAGACACTCAGCCCCAGCATTTT
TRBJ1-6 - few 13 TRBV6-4 CASRSRMDSPLHF TGTGCCAGCAGATCCAGGATGGATTCACCCCTCCACTTT
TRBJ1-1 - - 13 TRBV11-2 CASSLPRTQEAFF TGTGCCAGCAGCTTACCACGGACACAGGAAGCTTTCTTT
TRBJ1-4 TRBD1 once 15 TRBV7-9 CASSMGQSTNEKLFF TGTGCCAGCAGCATGGGACAGTCAACTAATGAAAAACTGTTTTTT
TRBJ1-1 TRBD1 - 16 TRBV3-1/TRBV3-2 CASSSRQGSGITEAFF TGTGCCAGCAGCTCCCGACAGGGGTCCGGAATTACTGAAGCTTTCTTT
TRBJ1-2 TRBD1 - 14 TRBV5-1 CASSLGQGANGYTF TGCGCCAGCAGCTTGGGACAGGGGGCTAATGGCTACACCTTC
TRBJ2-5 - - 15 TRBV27 CASSLSSRWQETQYF TGTGCCAGCAGTTTATCATCCCGGTGGCAAGAGACCCAGTACTTC
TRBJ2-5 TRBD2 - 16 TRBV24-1 CATSDQRSGGEETQYF TGTGCCACCAGTGATCAACGGAGCGGGGGGGAAGAGACCCAGTACTTC
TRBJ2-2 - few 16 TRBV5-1 CASSLAGQGYTGELFF TGCGCCAGCAGCTTGGCCGGGCAGGGCTACACCGGGGAGCTGTTTTTT
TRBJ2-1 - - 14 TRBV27 CASSPWGSDNEQFF TGTGCCAGCAGTCCCTGGGGGTCGGACAATGAGCAGTTCTTC
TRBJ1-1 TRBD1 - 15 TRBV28 CASSILTGVNTEAFF TGTGCCAGCAGTATCCTGACAGGGGTGAACACTGAAGCTTTCTTT
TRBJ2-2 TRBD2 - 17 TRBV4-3 CASSPIPAGVHTGELFF TGCGCCAGCAGCCCTATCCCAGCGGGGGTGCACACCGGGGAGCTGTTTTTT
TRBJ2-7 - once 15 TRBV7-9 CASSLGQGTTYEQYF TGTGCCAGCAGCTTAGGGCAGGGGACTACCTACGAGCAGTACTTC
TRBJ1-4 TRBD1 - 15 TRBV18 CASSPPGGRDEKLFF TGTGCCAGCTCACCCCCAGGGGGCAGGGATGAAAAACTGTTTTTT
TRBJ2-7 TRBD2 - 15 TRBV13 CASSGTSGPSYEQYF TGTGCCAGCTCGGGGACTAGCGGACCCTCCTACGAGCAGTACTTC
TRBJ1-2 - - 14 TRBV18 CASSPPSSNYGYTF TGTGCCAGCTCACCACCGTCATCTAACTATGGCTACACCTTC
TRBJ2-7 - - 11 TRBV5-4 CASSFYHEQYF TGTGCCAGCAGCTTTTATCACGAGCAGTACTTC
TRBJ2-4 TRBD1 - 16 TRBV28 CASSPQGAPAKNIQYF TGTGCCAGCAGTCCGCAGGGGGCTCCGGCCAAAAACATTCAGTACTTC
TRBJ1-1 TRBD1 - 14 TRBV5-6 CASSLGQGASEAFF TGTGCCAGCAGCTTGGGACAGGGGGCTTCGGAAGCTTTCTTT
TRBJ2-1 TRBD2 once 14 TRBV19 CASNVASGYNEQFF TGTGCCAGTAATGTGGCTAGCGGCTACAATGAGCAGTTCTTC
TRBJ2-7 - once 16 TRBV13 CASSLVQGFSSYEQYF TGTGCCAGCAGCTTAGTACAGGGATTTTCCTCCTACGAGCAGTACTTC